Included here is one TCR beta chain sequence, with context. Which antigen it targets is not known. Within one base of it there is no much larger clone, and no base qualities were kept. The sample belongs to a study of cytomegalovirus exposure and HLA in healthy donors (dated by TCRdb to about 2017). Regarding the research as a whole: According to a later analysis, one platform produced both the roughly 130 validation repertoires and the 670 or so repertoires of the first cohort. The aim of the study was to test whether cataloging public T cell receptors could identify signatures of past pathogen exposure. Besides the first cohort of roughly 700 subjects, a separate validation cohort made up of 120 different subjects was used. To predict cytomegalovirus infection status, the study brought together high-throughput TCR immunosequencing, statistical association of individual TCRs with disease status, and machine learning. General conclusions and limits of the study: A few of the identified cytomegalovirus-associated TCR beta chains were confirmed in vitro to be specific for cytomegalovirus antigens. It was suggested by the authors that the approach could potentially be generalized to other disease states and immunological phenotypes. A later analysis lacked HLA typing for the validation cohort, so it scored co-occurrence in that cohort across all 110 or so repertoires. A total of fewer than 200 TCR beta chains were listed by the study as associated with cytomegalovirus. Across donors, most TCR sequences were observed very rarely, whereas some public TCRs were present in many individuals. In a later analysis, TCRs clustered in the first cohort were found to also tend to co-occur in the 130 or so validation repertoires, with approximately 95% of cluster scores above 0. Cytomegalovirus status was reported to be diagnosed by the classifier with high specificity and sensitivity in both the original and validation cohorts.

Libraries were prepared through the immunoSEQ multiplex PCR assay. The source study handled its data this way. A statistical classification framework was built to diagnose cytomegalovirus status from the catalog of TCR beta chain sequences. TCRdb mirrors the immuneACCESS table, restricted to in-frame sequences. Some clones are absent from its copies; in checked studies, under half trace to an unresolved V gene, and the reason for the others is unknown. From that table come the V and J calls and clone size; the DNA was used to work out D and trimming. The sample table lists roughly 200,000 clones, about 80% of them with a count of one. The top ten hold around 2.8% of the sample. The donors were included in the validation cohort of 90 to 150 subjects, a group kept apart from the roughly 670-subject first cohort. V and J are trimmed by 6 bases and 1 base, and the gene matches miss 5 bases of the junction. Reading from cysteine to phenylalanine, the CDR3 counts 15 amino acids. Left in the record is the CDR3 DNA by itself, 45 bases read in frame from the first base. The germline V gene encodes CDR1 SNHLY and CDR2 FYNNEI.

This clonotype originated in a woman younger than 30 in good health and CMV-seropositive. Sequenced: PBMCs. Recombination linked TRBV2 to TRBJ1-5; TRBD1 aligns with 8 central bases. The nucleotide sequence reads as follows: TGTGCCAGCAGAGCTGGACAGGGCAGCAATCAGCCCCAGCATTTT. This is translated as CASRAGQGSNQPQHF.